Listed here are 13 T cell receptor beta chains from one sample, sequenced in a study of Ad26.COV2.S vaccination and SARS-CoV-2 variants. Regarding treatment: about 20 received Ad26.COV2.S at low or high dose, single or two shots; a few received placebo; per-sample allocation not given. Sampling happened 63 days after the first vaccine or placebo injection. The data were produced by immunoSEQ multiplex PCR, yet TCRdb's version contains in-frame clones alone and is incomplete. The sample lists about 500,000 clones; roughly nine tenths were seen once. This specimen was peripheral blood, taken in a trial of Ad26.COV2.S vaccine versus placebo. Receptors originate from a person between 18 and 59 years old who received the Ad26.COV2.S COVID-19 vaccine or a placebo.

The chain recombines TRBV9 with TRBJ1-2, with 9 bases fitting TRBD1. V was pared by 4 bases and J by 7 bases, with 8 bases of the junction left unmatched. The CDR3 consists of 14 residues. Germline V gene data show CDR1 as SGDLS and CDR2 as YYNGEE. The CDR3 DNA reads TGTGCCAGCAGCCCGTATACAGGGGGCGGTGGCTACACCTTC. Translation: CASSPYTGGGGYTF.

The chain combines TRBV28 with TRBJ1-5; D unresolved. V was cut by 4 bases and J by 1 base, with 11 bases left in between. The CDR3 spans 15 residues. Germline V CDR1 and CDR2: MDHEN, SYDVKM. The CDR3 spells CASSWVGRSNQPQHF. CDR3 DNA: TGTGCCAGCAGTTGGGTAGGGAGAAGCAATCAGCCCCAGCATTTT. Combining the CDR3 with reference TRBV28 and TRBJ1-5 gives the whole variable domain DVKVTQSSRYLVKRTGEKVFLECVQDMDHENMFWYRQDPGLGLRLIYFSYDVKMKEKGDIPEGYSVSREKKERFSLILESASTNQTSMYLCASSWVGRSNQPQHFGDGTRLSIL.

The J gene is TRBJ2-3, the V gene TRBV7-2, with no clear D. Trimming pared 2 bases from V and 0 bases from J, leaving 15 bases between. The CDR3 is 17 amino acids. The germline CDR1 and CDR2 sequences are SGHTA and FQGNSA. In DNA form, the CDR3 reads TGTGCCAGCAGCTTATATGCCCACAGAAAAAGCACAGATACGCAGTATTTT. Amino acids: CASSLYAHRKSTDTQYF.

The chain joins TRBV6-5 to TRBJ1-2; D may be TRBD1 (6 bases). Trimming shortened V by 4 bases and J by 8 bases, and 20 bases separated the two germline ends. The CDR3 sequence is 15 residues long. CDR1 is MNHEY, CDR2 SVGAGI, per germline. The CDR3: CASSSSQPGEQGYTF. The DNA for the CDR3 is TGTGCCAGCAGTTCGTCCCAGCCAGGGGAACAGGGCTACACCTTC.

The genes are TRBV21-1 and TRBJ2-3. TRBV21-1 is shown as a pseudogene. The CDR3 covers 15 residues. The DNA of the CDR3 is TGTGCCAGCAGGTGGGTTAGGGGGGGCACAGATACGCAGTATTTT. Protein product: CASRWVRGGTDTQYF.

This chain links TRBV7-9 with TRBJ1-2, with 10 bases that match TRBD1. Germline loops: CDR1 SEHNR, CDR2 FQNEAQ (reference sequence). V shed 5 bases and J 1 base; nucleotides not matched to a gene: 4. The CDR3 has 15 residues. CDR3 residues: CASSRDRGRNYGYTF. In nucleotides, the CDR3 is TGTGCCAGCAGCCGCGACAGGGGGCGTAACTATGGCTACACCTTC. Filled out from reference TRBV7-9 and TRBJ1-2, the complete variable domain reads DTGVSQNPRHKITKRGQNVTFRCDPISEHNRLYWYRQTLGQGPEFLTYFQNEAQLEKSRLLSDRFSAERPKGSFSTLEIQRTEQGDSAMYLCASSRDRGRNYGYTFGSGTRLTVV.

The chain employs TRBV19 and TRBJ2-5, with D perhaps TRBD1 (6 bases). Trimming shortened V by 4 bases and J by 3 bases, and 15 bases separated the two germline ends. This CDR3 is 15 amino acids long. The germline V gene has CDR1 LNHDA and CDR2 SQIVND (reference sequence). This CDR3 reads CASSTTPTGKETQYF. Here the CDR3 DNA reads TGTGCCAGTAGTACAACCCCCACAGGGAAAGAGACCCAGTACTTC.

V gene TRBV7-2 combines with J gene TRBJ2-3; D remains unclear. This CDR3 region has 15 residues. Germline V CDR1 and CDR2: SGHTA, FQGNSA. Trimming pared 7 bases from V and 4 bases from J, leaving 18 bases between. The CDR3 DNA follows: TGTGCCAGCACCTTCGGGCTTTTCAGACCAGATACGCAGTATTTT. Translating gives CASTFGLFRPDTQYF.

The chain couples TRBV4-2 to TRBJ2-2; 9 positions agree with TRBD2. This CDR3 contains 16 residues. Germline values: CDR1 LGHNA, CDR2 YNFKEQ. The J segment lost 3 bases and the V segment lost 3 bases, leaving 5 bases of the junction unmatched. CDR3 DNA sequence: TGTGCCAGCAGCCACCTAGCGGGGAGTGACACCGGGGAGCTGTTTTTT. Residues: CASSHLAGSDTGELFF.

V gene TRBV5-4 combines with J gene TRBJ1-2; D perhaps matches TRBD1 (5 bases). This CDR3 contains 13 residues. The germline V gene encodes CDR1 SGHNT and CDR2 YYREEE (reference sequence). Trimming left V 7 bases short and J 7 bases short, with 17 bases between. CDR3 protein: CASPTAEGIGYTF. In DNA form, the CDR3 reads TGTGCCAGCCCCACGGCAGAGGGGATTGGCTACACCTTC.

The rearrangement links TRBV11-1 to TRBJ1-1; 10 nucleotides line up with TRBD1. This CDR3 spans 15 amino acids. V was clipped by 2 bases and J by 6 bases; unmatched bases: 6. From germline, CDR1 is SGHAT and CDR2 FQDESV (reference sequence). Written as DNA, the CDR3 is TGTGCCAGCAGCTTATCGGACAGGGGGGTCTCTGAAGCTTTCTTT. It yields the protein CASSLSDRGVSEAFF.

The chain employs TRBV27 and TRBJ2-1; unclear D gene. Germline-derived CDR1 and CDR2 are MNHEY and SMNVEV (reference sequence). This CDR3 contains 13 residues. V lost 6 bases, J lost 5 bases, and 11 bases lay in between. DNA for the CDR3: TGTGCCAGCAGGATCCTACTAAACAATGAGCAGTTCTTC. Residues: CASRILLNNEQFF.

This clone was counted only a few times. V gene TRBV10-1 combines with J gene TRBJ2-7; maybe TRBD2 (6 bases). There are 16 residues in the CDR3. Trimming took off 2 bases at V and 4 bases at J, with 18 bases between the two ends. The germline CDR1 and CDR2 sequences are WNHNN and SYGVQD (reference sequence). CDR3 coding DNA: TGCGCCAGCAGTGAGGCGCGGGACTCCGGACCATACGAGCAGTACTTC. This codes for CASSEARDSGPYEQYF.